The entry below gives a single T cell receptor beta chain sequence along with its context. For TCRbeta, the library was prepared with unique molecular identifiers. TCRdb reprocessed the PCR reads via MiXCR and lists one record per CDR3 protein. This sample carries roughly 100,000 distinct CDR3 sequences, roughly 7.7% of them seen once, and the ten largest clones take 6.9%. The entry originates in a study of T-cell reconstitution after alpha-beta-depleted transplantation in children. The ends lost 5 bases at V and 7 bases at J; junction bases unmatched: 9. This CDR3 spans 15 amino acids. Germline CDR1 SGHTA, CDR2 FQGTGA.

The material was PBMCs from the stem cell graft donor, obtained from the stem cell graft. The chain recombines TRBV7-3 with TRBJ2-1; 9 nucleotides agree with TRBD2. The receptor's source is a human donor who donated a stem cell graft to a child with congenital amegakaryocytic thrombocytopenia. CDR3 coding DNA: TGTGCCAGCAGCCGTGGACTAGCGTTCCAGAATGAGCAGTTCTTC. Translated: CASSRGLAFQNEQFF.